The next 9 T cell receptor beta chains were all read from a single sample in a study of T cell responses to AZD1222 COVID-19 vaccine. Repertoires were generated with immunoSEQ multiplex PCR, while TCRdb's copy carries only in-frame clones and drops some. Seen here are under 150,000 clones, approximately 89% observed once, and the top ten hold around 5.2%. The sequences come from peripheral blood, collected on day 0 of AZD1222 vaccination. The receptor source for this set is an adult in good health.

The genes are TRBV19 and TRBJ1-5; D gene uncertain. The CDR3 length is 12 residues. Trimming removed 2 bases from V and 7 bases from J, with 6 bases in between. Germline values: CDR1 LNHDA, CDR2 SQIVND (reference sequence). The CDR3 spells CASSIKWQPQHF. The CDR3 nucleotides read TGTGCCAGTAGTATAAAGTGGCAGCCCCAGCATTTT.

This rearrangement joins TRBV7-3 to TRBJ2-1; no reliable D call. The germline CDR1 and CDR2 sequences are SGHTA and FQGTGA. Trimming left V 1 base short and J 0 bases short, with 7 bases between. The CDR3 has 15 amino acids. As DNA, the CDR3 is TGTGCCAGCAGCTTAAGGCCGAGCTCCTACAATGAGCAGTTCTTC. Its protein product is CASSLRPSSYNEQFF.

The CDR3 sequence: CATSRDIATEAFF. DNA for the CDR3: TGTGCCACCAGCAGAGATATAGCCACTGAAGCTTTCTTT. The rearrangement uses TRBV15 and TRBJ1-1, with no clear D. CDR1 is LNHNV, CDR2 YYDKDF, per germline (reference sequence). Trimming left V 0 bases short and J 4 bases short, with 6 bases between. The CDR3 has 13 residues.

The V and J genes are TRBV7-2 and TRBJ1-2; TRBD1 aligns across 9 bases. This CDR3 comprises 16 residues. V lost 5 bases, J lost 6 bases, and 13 bases stayed unmatched. Germline V CDR1 and CDR2: SGHTA, FQGNSA. The CDR3 bases are TGTGCCAGCAGCCCCTCAGGAACAGGGGGCGCCAATGGCTACACCTTC. It translates to CASSPSGTGGANGYTF.

The V and J genes are TRBV25-1 and TRBJ1-2; maybe TRBD1 (6 bases). Germline V gene data show CDR1 as MGHDK and CDR2 as SYGVNS. This CDR3 contains 14 residues. The V end lost 2 bases, the J end lost 8 bases, and 15 bases lay between the germline ends. CDR3 sequence reads: CASSEGAGVIGYTF. The CDR3 nucleotides read TGTGCCAGCAGTGAAGGGGCAGGGGTGATCGGCTACACCTTC.

V gene TRBV3-1 (or the pseudogene TRBV3-2) combines with J gene TRBJ1-1; D is possibly TRBD1 (5 bases). Germline V gene sequence: CDR1 LGHDT, CDR2 YNNKEL (reference sequence). The CDR3 contains 16 residues. Trimming took 5 bases from V and 2 from J, leaving 18 bases between them. The CDR3 is CASSELGQGPNTEAFF. The DNA for the CDR3 is TGTGCCAGCAGCGAGCTGGGGCAGGGCCCCAACACTGAAGCTTTCTTT.

The rearrangement uses TRBV4-3 and TRBJ2-6; unclear D gene. V was cut by 1 base and J by 0 bases, with 13 bases left in between. This CDR3 has 18 residues. Germline CDR1 LGHNA, CDR2 YSLEER. The CDR3 DNA sequence: TGCGCCAGCAGCCAAGTAAACAGCGAAAGCTCTGGGGCCAACGTCCTGACTTTC. It codes for CASSQVNSESSGANVLTF.

The rearrangement links TRBV19 to TRBJ1-5; maybe TRBD1 (5 bases). There are 15 residues in the CDR3. Germline CDR1 LNHDA, CDR2 SQIVND (reference sequence). V gave up 5 bases and J gave up 6 bases, with 17 bases separating them. CDR3 nucleotides: TGTGCCAGTAGTCCTATAGACAGTTTTTCTCAGCCCCAGCATTTT. It specifies CASSPIDSFSQPQHF.

V gene TRBV6-1 combines with J gene TRBJ1-6, with TRBD1 matching 9 bases. Germline values: CDR1 MNHNS, CDR2 SASEGT. The V segment lost 2 bases and the J segment 5 bases; nucleotides outside the gene matches: 7. The CDR3 sequence is 17 residues long. CDR3: CASSERIWTGDNSPLHF. As DNA, the CDR3 is TGTGCCAGCAGTGAAAGGATCTGGACAGGGGATAATTCACCCCTCCACTTT.